Below are 28 T cell receptor beta chains sequenced from a single sample in a study of prognosis after radiotherapy for stage I lung cancer. Genomic DNA served as the source from which two-round multiplex PCR generated TCR beta CDR3 amplicons. With primers specific to each TRBV and TRBJ gene, the first-round PCR was performed. MiXCR, run by TCRdb on the multiplex PCR reads, gives a single entry per CDR3 protein. This table holds about 12,000 distinct CDR3 sequences, 50% to 65% found once. Sequencing was performed on PBMCs, taken before or after stereotactic body radiation therapy (not recorded which). Receptor source: a donor over 45 with non-small cell lung cancer.

This clonotype was observed at least ten times. The chain carries TRBV30 and TRBJ2-3; 8 bases map to TRBD2. V lost 0 bases, J lost 1 base, and 0 bases stayed unmatched. This CDR3 is 14 amino acids long. CDR1 GTSNPN and CDR2 SVGIG come from the germline V gene (reference sequence). The CDR3 DNA follows: TGTGCCTGGAGTGTAGCGGGGGGCACAGATACGCAGTATTTT. Residues: CAWSVAGGTDTQYF. Filled out from reference TRBV30 and TRBJ2-3, the complete variable domain reads SQTIHQWPATLVQPVGSPLSLECTVEGTSNPNLYWYRQAAGRGLQLLFYSVGIGQISSEVPQNLSASRPQDRQFILSSKKLLLSDSGFYLCAWSVAGGTDTQYFGPGTRLTVL.

Of note for this clonotype: A far more abundant clone sits one base away, making this likely a read error. J is TRBJ1-2 and V is TRBV6-5; 7 positions match TRBD1. Germline assignment: CDR1 MNHEY and CDR2 SVGAGI. J lost 4 bases, V lost 4 bases, and 12 bases had no gene match. The CDR3 sequence is 16 residues long. CDR3 residues: CASSLGGTVLSYGYTF. DNA of the CDR3: TGTGCCAGCAGTTTAGGAGGGACAGTGTTGAGCTATGGCTACACCTTC.

This clonotype was counted a single time. One end of the junction fails to match germline, which may point to a read error. This chain joins TRBV6-1 and TRBJ2-3; a possible D gene is TRBD2 (6 bases). Germline lookup yields CDR1 MNHNS and CDR2 SASEGT. CDR3 length: 15 residues. CDR3 protein: CASSGWRAGADTQYF. In DNA form, the CDR3 reads TGTGCCAGCAGTGGCTGGAGGGCGGGCGCAGATACTCAGTATTTT.

This chain links TRBV3-1 with TRBJ1-1; the D is unclear. Germline CDR1 LGHDT, CDR2 YNNKEL (reference sequence). V was cut by 3 bases and J by 3 bases, with 17 bases left in between. The CDR3 spans 16 residues. The CDR3 spells CASSQVPEQLDTEAFF. DNA of the CDR3: TGTGCCAGCAGCCAGGTTCCCGAACAATTGGACACTGAAGCTTTCTTT.

By proportion, this clonotype is medium-sized. This chain uses TRBV19 with TRBJ2-1; D ambiguous. The CDR3 extends over 13 amino acids. Germline V gives CDR1 LNHDA, CDR2 SQIVND (reference sequence). V lost 3 bases and J 8 bases, leaving 11 bases between the germline ends. The chain's CDR3 is CASSIQVGDEQFF. In DNA form, the CDR3 reads TGTGCCAGTAGTATCCAAGTGGGTGATGAGCAGTTCTTC.

The chain combines TRBV12-3 or TRBV12-4 with TRBJ1-2, with TRBD1 identical over 9 bases. The CDR3 totals 15 residues. The trim removed 5 bases at V and 8 bases at J, leaving 12 bases unmatched. The CDR3 bases are TGTGCCAGCAGTCCCAGACGACAGGGGGTGGACGGCTACACCTTC. Translation gives CASSPRRQGVDGYTF.

As concerns this clonotype: At one end, the junction sequence differs from germline, possibly due to a read error. The chain couples TRBV24-1 to TRBJ2-2; D possibly matches TRBD1 or TRBD2 (6 bases each). This CDR3 spans 15 amino acids. CDR1 is KGHDR, CDR2 SFDVKD, per germline. In DNA, the CDR3 is TGTGCCACCAGGTCAGAGGGGGGAGGCACCGGTGAGCTGTTTTTT. It yields the protein CATRSEGGGTGELFF.

This clonotype is labeled medium-sized (0.01 to 0.1%). This rearrangement joins TRBV24-1 to TRBJ2-3, with 16 bases matching TRBD2. CDR3 length: 17 residues. Germline V gives CDR1 KGHDR, CDR2 SFDVKD. J gave up 4 bases and V 2 bases, and 2 bases lay outside the gene matches. The CDR3 nucleotides are TGTGCCACCAGTGATTGGGGACTAGCGGGAGGGTCAGATACGCAGTATTTT. It specifies CATSDWGLAGGSDTQYF.

This clonotype has a count of ten or more. The V call is TRBV5-1, the J call TRBJ2-4, with D tentatively TRBD1 or TRBD2 (6 bases each). The germline gives CDR1 SGHRS, CDR2 YFSETQ. V lost 0 bases and J lost 0, with 10 bases in between. The length of the CDR3 is 16 residues. This chain's CDR3 is CASSLGGAGAKNIQYF. Here the CDR3 DNA reads TGCGCCAGCAGCTTGGGGGGGGCGGGAGCCAAAAACATTCAGTACTTC.

This clonotype was recorded only once. Relative to the germline gene, one junction end is altered; a read error may explain this. The rearrangement uses TRBV27 and TRBJ2-1; D gene uncertain. This CDR3 is 13 amino acids long. Germline loops: CDR1 MNHEY, CDR2 SMNVEV (reference sequence). Here the CDR3 DNA reads TGTGCCAGCAGTTTCCTGCGAAACAATGAGCAGCTCTTC. It codes for CASSFLRNNEQLF.

Points on this clonotype: The junction differs from germline at one of its ends, possibly a read error. The rearrangement uses TRBV7-3 and TRBJ2-6, with TRBD1 as a possible D gene (7 bases). Germline loops: CDR1 SGHTA, CDR2 FQGTGA. This CDR3 has 16 amino acids. The CDR3 loop reads CASSLGGTVGANFLTF. The DNA of the CDR3 is TGTGCCAGCAGCTTAGGGGGGACAGTTGGGGCCAACTTCCTAACTTTC. The entire variable domain, with the rest obtained from reference TRBV7-3 and TRBJ2-6, is as follows: GAGVSQTPSNKVTEKGKYVELRCDPISGHTALYWYRQSLGQGPEFLIYFQGTGAADDSGLPNDRFFAVRPEGSVSTLKIQRTERGDSAVYLCASSLGGTVGANFLTFGAGSRLTVL.

The rearrangement links TRBV6-1 to TRBJ1-5; D possibly corresponds to TRBD1 (5 bases). The V end lost 7 bases, the J end lost 2 bases, and 15 bases lay between the germline ends. In germline, CDR1 is MNHNS, CDR2 SASEGT. The length of the CDR3 is 15 residues. Written as DNA, the CDR3 is TGTGCCAGCATTTCCGCACAGGTGGGCAATCAGCCCCAGCATTTT. Translating gives CASISAQVGNQPQHF.

The genes are TRBV7-2 and TRBJ1-4, with 9 bases matching TRBD1. This CDR3 contains 14 residues. Germline V gene data show CDR1 as SGHTA and CDR2 as FQGNSA. The trim removed 5 bases at V and 9 bases at J, leaving 7 bases unmatched. CDR3 residues: CASSRGTGLQKLFF. CDR3 DNA sequence: TGTGCCAGCAGCCGGGGGACAGGGTTGCAAAAACTGTTTTTT. The whole variable domain, remainder taken from reference TRBV7-2 and TRBJ1-4, is GAGVSQSPSNKVTEKGKDVELRCDPISGHTALYWYRQSLGQGLEFLIYFQGNSAPDKSGLPSDRFSAERTGGSVSTLTIQRTQQEDSAVYLCASSRGTGLQKLFFGSGTQLSVL.

Concerning this clonotype itself: The junction does not match germline at one end; this may be a read error. The V and J genes are TRBV7-2 and TRBJ2-7; perhaps TRBD1 as D (5 bases). This CDR3 has 14 amino acids. CDR1 is SGHTA, CDR2 FQGNSA, per germline. CDR3 region: CASSHSVGAYERYF. For the CDR3, the DNA is TGTGCCAGCAGCCATTCCGTTGGGGCCTACGAGCGGTACTTC. The full variable domain, rest sourced from reference TRBV7-2 and TRBJ2-7, is GAGVSQSPSNKVTEKGKDVELRCDPISGHTALYWYRQSLGQGLEFLIYFQGNSAPDKSGLPSDRFSAERTGGSVSTLTIQRTQQEDSAVYLCASSHSVGAYERYFGPGTRLTVT.

V is TRBV11-3 and J is TRBJ2-2; possibly TRBD1 for D (5 bases). CDR3 length equals 14 residues. V shed 6 bases and J shed 7 bases, with 15 bases lying between them. Germline V gene sequence: CDR1 SGHNT, CDR2 YENEEA. In DNA, the CDR3 is TGTGCCAGCAGGTGGTGGCGGACAAACGGGGAGCTGTTTTTT. Its protein is CASRWWRTNGELFF.

A single count supports this clonotype. The V gene is TRBV7-2, the J gene TRBJ2-1; D unclear. The CDR3 length is 12 residues. V was cut by 5 bases and J by 6 bases, with 8 bases left in between. CDR1 is SGHTA and CDR2 is FQGNSA in the germline V gene. CDR3 nucleotide sequence: TGTGCCAGCAGCGGCGGACGCAATGAGCAGTTCTTC. The encoded protein is CASSGGRNEQFF.

This chain connects TRBV19 to TRBJ1-5, with 7 bases matching TRBD1. CDR1 is LNHDA, CDR2 SQIVND, per germline (reference sequence). The CDR3 runs to 15 residues. V trimming: 4 bases; J trimming: 3 bases; junction bases outside the gene matches: 6. The CDR3 coding sequence is TGTGCCAGTAGTACTCCCGGGACAGTCAATCAGCCCCAGCATTTT. Translation: CASSTPGTVNQPQHF.

This clonotype is medium-sized in the sample. The chain recombines TRBV5-1 with TRBJ2-1; D not certain. With 1 base removed from V and 6 bases from J, the gap between germline ends came to 11 bases. The CDR3 loop spans 14 amino acids. Germline V CDR1 and CDR2: SGHRS, YFSETQ. The CDR3 sequence: CASSLSGGSNEQFF. The CDR3 coding sequence is TGCGCCAGCAGCTTGTCGGGCGGCTCCAATGAGCAGTTCTTC.

V and J are TRBV24-1 and TRBJ2-3; D is undetermined. From germline, CDR1 is KGHDR and CDR2 SFDVKD. Trimming pared 8 bases from V and 6 bases from J, leaving 8 bases between. This CDR3 has 11 amino acids. The CDR3 bases are TGTGCCACCATGTTTGGTGATACGCAGTATTTT. This gives the protein CATMFGDTQYF.

The V and J genes are TRBV4-3 and TRBJ1-2; a weak D match, TRBD1 (6 bases). Trimming took off 0 bases at V and 8 bases at J, with 10 bases between the two ends. From germline, CDR1 is LGHNA and CDR2 YSLEER. This CDR3 region has 13 residues. CDR3 coding DNA: TGCGCCAGCAGCCAAGACAGGGGTGAAGGCTACACCTTC. Residues: CASSQDRGEGYTF.

This rearrangement joins TRBV20-1 to TRBJ2-7; 8 bases map to TRBD1. V lost 2 bases to trimming and J lost 5 bases; unmatched junction nucleotides: 8. The CDR3 sequence is 14 residues long. CDR1 and CDR2 (germline): DFQATT, SNEGSKA (reference sequence). The CDR3 region is CSARRGQGGDEQYF. Written as DNA, the CDR3 is TGCAGTGCTAGACGAGGACAGGGCGGCGACGAGCAGTACTTC.

V and J are TRBV6-2 or TRBV6-3 and TRBJ2-7; D assignment may be TRBD1 or TRBD2 (5 bases each). Germline values: CDR1 MNHEY, CDR2 SVGEGT. The CDR3 has 12 amino acids. Trimming stripped 2 bases from V and 7 bases from J, with 9 bases between. CDR3 protein: CASSYVGEEQYF. As DNA, the CDR3 is TGTGCCAGCAGTTACGTGGGGGAAGAGCAGTACTTC.

Comment on this clonotype: A read error is possible here, since a much larger clone lies one base away. This chain uses TRBV7-9 with TRBJ2-5; 12 nucleotides align to TRBD2. The CDR3 covers 17 residues. Germline V gives CDR1 SEHNR, CDR2 FQNEAQ (reference sequence). The trim removed 6 bases at V and 5 bases at J, leaving 13 bases unmatched. The CDR3: CASRPWTSGIGRETQYF. The CDR3 DNA is TGTGCCAGCAGACCTTGGACTAGCGGGATCGGGAGGGAGACCCAGTACTTC.

This clonotype was counted at least ten times. The gene calls are TRBV20-1 and TRBJ2-1; maybe TRBD2 (5 bases). V lost 1 base and J 0 bases, leaving 13 bases between the germline ends. Germline V lookup: CDR1 DFQATT, CDR2 SNEGSKA (reference sequence). This CDR3 spans 16 amino acids. CDR3 residues: CSARVRTATSYNEQFF. The CDR3 coding sequence is TGCAGTGCTAGAGTACGGACTGCGACCTCCTACAATGAGCAGTTCTTC.

This clonotype was seen ten or more times. The V and J genes are TRBV27 and TRBJ1-1; D remains unclear. V shed 6 bases and J shed 4 bases, with 9 bases lying between them. Looked up from germline, CDR1 is MNHEY and CDR2 is SMNVEV (reference sequence). The CDR3 loop spans 12 amino acids. For the CDR3, the DNA is TGTGCCAGCAGCAAGCTAGGCACTGAAGCTTTCTTT. Protein product: CASSKLGTEAFF.

This rearrangement joins TRBV30 to TRBJ1-1; D is possibly TRBD1 (6 bases). The CDR3 runs 11 residues. V lost 4 bases to trimming and J lost 7 bases, with 10 bases between them. In germline, CDR1 is GTSNPN, CDR2 SVGIG (reference sequence). This CDR3 reads CAWTGQREAFF. In DNA, the CDR3 is TGTGCCTGGACCGGACAGCGTGAAGCTTTCTTT.

Notes on this clonotype: A far larger clone is just one base off, so this is likely a read error. J is TRBJ2-3 and V is TRBV4-3; D uncertain. V dropped 3 bases and J dropped 6 bases, with 16 bases sitting between them. The CDR3 sequence is 15 residues long. Germline lookup yields CDR1 LGHNA and CDR2 YSLEER. The CDR3 protein is CASSHGPFDGDTQYF. The CDR3 nucleotides are TGCGCCAGCAGCCACGGTCCCTTCGACGGCGATACGCAGTATTTT.

The chain employs TRBV7-3 and TRBJ2-7; D possibly corresponds to TRBD1 (5 bases). The CDR3 consists of 14 residues. V was clipped by 5 bases and J by 3 bases, with 14 bases between them. Germline CDR1 and CDR2: SGHTA and FQGTGA. CDR3 amino acids: CASSPTGAIYEQYF. The CDR3 region has the DNA TGTGCCAGCAGCCCTACAGGTGCCATCTACGAGCAGTACTTC.